This TCR beta chain was documented in a study of blood T cell repertoires in COVID-19. Using immunoSEQ multiplex PCR, the repertoire was profiled, and TCRdb retains in-frame clones only, with some absent. The sample consists of under 450,000 clones, roughly nine tenths of them appearing once. The trim removed 7 bases at V and 0 bases at J, leaving 5 bases unmatched. Germline V gene data show CDR1 as SGHRS and CDR2 as YFSETQ. There are 15 residues in the CDR3. This receptor was obtained from a woman between 40 and 55 years old who had been exposed to COVID-19. This rearrangement joins TRBV5-1 to TRBJ2-2; 8 bases align to TRBD2. The specimen sequenced was PBMCs or T cells enriched from blood (not recorded which). CDR3 DNA sequence: TGCGCCAGCGGGAGCGGGGGTTCGAACACCGGGGAGCTGTTTTTT. It yields the protein CASGSGGSNTGELFF. The full variable domain, completed using reference TRBV5-1 and TRBJ2-2, is KAGVTQTPRYLIKTRGQQVTLSCSPISGHRSVSWYQQTPGQGLQFLFEYFSETQRNKGNFPGRFSGRQFSNSRSEMNVSTLELGDSALYLCASGSGGSNTGELFFGEGSRLTVL.